These T cell receptor beta chains were read from a single sample in a study of T cell responses to AZD1222 COVID-19 vaccine. Assay used: immunoSEQ multiplex PCR; TCRdb lists only in-frame clones, some missing. Of under 250,000 clones in the sample, just over 90% were seen once. The sample here was peripheral blood, taken on day 0 of MenACWY control vaccination. These receptors were taken from an adult in good health. The CDR3 runs from the conserved cysteine through the conserved F or W. D genes are given only for firm matches. Clone size is given for some rows only: seen once, a few or many times, or a class if the clone is expanded.

D gene: TRBD1
J gene: TRBJ1-5
V gene: TRBV18
clone size: NA
CDR3 DNA: TGTGCCAGCTCAGCCGACAGGGCAAGGCCCCAGCATTTT
CDR3 protein: CASSADRARPQHF

D gene: NA
J gene: TRBJ2-2
V gene: TRBV10-2
clone size: NA
CDR3 DNA: TGCGCCGTCCGGGACCATAACACCGGGGAGCTGTTTTTT
CDR3 protein: CAVRDHNTGELFF

D gene: NA
J gene: TRBJ2-3
V gene: TRBV5-1
clone size: once
CDR3 DNA: TGCGCCAGCAGCCCGGACGGTAACACAGATACGCAGTATTTT
CDR3 protein: CASSPDGNTDTQYF

D gene: TRBD2
J gene: TRBJ2-1
V gene: TRBV4-1
clone size: NA
CDR3 DNA: TGCGCCAGCAGCCCCAGGACTAGCGGGCCCCTTAGCTCCTACAATGAGCAGTTCTTC
CDR3 protein: CASSPRTSGPLSSYNEQFF

D gene: NA
J gene: TRBJ1-5
V gene: TRBV4-2
clone size: NA
CDR3 DNA: TGTGCCAGCAGCCAAGAAGGGGCACTATATCAGCCCCAGCATTTT
CDR3 protein: CASSQEGALYQPQHF

D gene: NA
J gene: TRBJ2-3
V gene: TRBV19
clone size: NA
CDR3 DNA: TGTGCCAGTAGTATTGTCCTCGGGGGTCTCGAGTATTTT
CDR3 protein: CASSIVLGGLEYF

D gene: NA
J gene: TRBJ1-5
V gene: TRBV7-2
clone size: once
CDR3 DNA: TGTGCCAGCAGCGCCGGGAGGGGAGTCAATCAGCCCCAGCATTTT
CDR3 protein: CASSAGRGVNQPQHF

D gene: NA
J gene: TRBJ1-2
V gene: TRBV7-9
clone size: NA
CDR3 DNA: TGTGCCAGCTCAGCGGGGCAGTCTAACTATGGCTACACCTTC
CDR3 protein: CASSAGQSNYGYTF

D gene: NA
J gene: TRBJ1-1
V gene: TRBV14
clone size: few
CDR3 DNA: TGTGCCAGCAGCCAAGTATGGCAGGTGGTCGCCACTGAAGCTTTCTTT
CDR3 protein: CASSQVWQVVATEAFF

D gene: TRBD2
J gene: TRBJ2-1
V gene: TRBV11-2
clone size: NA
CDR3 DNA: TGTGCCAGCAGCTTAGGCCTAGCGGGGGGGAAGTCCTACAATGAGCAGTTCTTC
CDR3 protein: CASSLGLAGGKSYNEQFF

D gene: NA
J gene: TRBJ1-6
V gene: TRBV6-6
clone size: NA
CDR3 DNA: TGTGCCAGCAGTTTTAGCCCGAGCTCCTATAATTCACCCCTCCACTTT
CDR3 protein: CASSFSPSSYNSPLHF

D gene: NA
J gene: TRBJ1-1
V gene: TRBV7-9
clone size: NA
CDR3 DNA: TGTGCCAGCAGCTCGGGACTGCAGATGAACACTGAAGCTTTCTTT
CDR3 protein: CASSSGLQMNTEAFF

D gene: NA
J gene: TRBJ2-5
V gene: TRBV5-1
clone size: NA
CDR3 DNA: TGCGCCAGCAGCTTGGGGGGCAGGGGGGCAGAGACCCAGTACTTC
CDR3 protein: CASSLGGRGAETQYF

D gene: TRBD1
J gene: TRBJ1-1
V gene: TRBV6-5
clone size: NA
CDR3 DNA: TGTGCCACGACTACCAGGGGGCGCCCAGGCACTGAAGCTTTCTTT
CDR3 protein: CATTTRGRPGTEAFF

D gene: NA
J gene: TRBJ1-4
V gene: TRBV19
clone size: NA
CDR3 DNA: TGTGCCAGTAGTATGTCCGTAACTAATGAAAAACTGTTTTTT
CDR3 protein: CASSMSVTNEKLFF

D gene: NA
J gene: TRBJ1-1
V gene: TRBV10-2
clone size: NA
CDR3 DNA: TGCGCCAGCAGTGAGTCAGTGAACACTGAAGCTTTCTTT
CDR3 protein: CASSESVNTEAFF

D gene: NA
J gene: TRBJ1-2
V gene: TRBV5-1
clone size: once
CDR3 DNA: TGCGCCAGCAGCTTGGACAGCTATGGCTACACCTTC
CDR3 protein: CASSLDSYGYTF

D gene: NA
J gene: TRBJ1-5
V gene: TRBV18
clone size: once
CDR3 DNA: TGTGCCAGCTCACGGGTCGAGGTAGGCAATCAGCCCCAGCATTTT
CDR3 protein: CASSRVEVGNQPQHF